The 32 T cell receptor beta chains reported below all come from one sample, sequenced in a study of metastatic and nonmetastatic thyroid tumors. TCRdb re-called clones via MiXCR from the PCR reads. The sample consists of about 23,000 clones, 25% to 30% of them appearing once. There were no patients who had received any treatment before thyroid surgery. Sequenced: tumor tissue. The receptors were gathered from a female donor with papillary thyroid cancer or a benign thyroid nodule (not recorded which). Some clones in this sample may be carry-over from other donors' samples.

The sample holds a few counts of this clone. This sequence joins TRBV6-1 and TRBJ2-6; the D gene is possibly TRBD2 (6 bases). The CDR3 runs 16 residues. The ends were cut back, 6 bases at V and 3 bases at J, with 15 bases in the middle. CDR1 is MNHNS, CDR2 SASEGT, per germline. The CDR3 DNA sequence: TGTGCCAGCAGGTCTTCCGGGAGTAATGGGGCCAACGTCCTGACTTTC. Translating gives CASRSSGSNGANVLTF.

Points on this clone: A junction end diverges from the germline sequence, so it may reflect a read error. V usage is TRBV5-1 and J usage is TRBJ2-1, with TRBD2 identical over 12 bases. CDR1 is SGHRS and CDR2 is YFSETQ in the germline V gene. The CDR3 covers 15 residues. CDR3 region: CASSTASGGDNEQSF. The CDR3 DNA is TGCGCCAGCAGTACCGCTAGCGGGGGGGATAATGAGCAGTCCTTC.

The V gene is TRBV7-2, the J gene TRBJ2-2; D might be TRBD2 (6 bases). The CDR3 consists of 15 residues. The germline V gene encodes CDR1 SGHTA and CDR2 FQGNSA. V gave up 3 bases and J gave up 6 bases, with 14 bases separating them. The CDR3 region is CASSFWGGVAGELFF. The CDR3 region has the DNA TGTGCCAGCAGCTTTTGGGGCGGGGTGGCCGGGGAGCTGTTTTTT. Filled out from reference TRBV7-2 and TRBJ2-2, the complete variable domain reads GAGVSQSPSNKVTEKGKDVELRCDPISGHTALYWYRQSLGQGLEFLIYFQGNSAPDKSGLPSDRFSAERTGGSVSTLTIQRTQQEDSAVYLCASSFWGGVAGELFFGEGSRLTVL.

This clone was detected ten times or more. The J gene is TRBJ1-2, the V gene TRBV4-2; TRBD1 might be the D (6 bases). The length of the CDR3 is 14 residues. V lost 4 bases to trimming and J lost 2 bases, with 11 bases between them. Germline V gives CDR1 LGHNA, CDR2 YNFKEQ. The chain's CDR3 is CASSPMGANYGYTF. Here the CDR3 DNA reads TGTGCCAGCAGCCCGATGGGGGCCAACTATGGCTACACCTTC.

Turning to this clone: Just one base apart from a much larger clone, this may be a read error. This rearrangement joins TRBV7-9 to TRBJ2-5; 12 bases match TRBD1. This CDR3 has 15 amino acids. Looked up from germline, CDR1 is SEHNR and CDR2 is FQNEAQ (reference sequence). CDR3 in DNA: TGTGCCAGCAGCCGGGGGACAGGGGGCCAAGAGACCCTGTACTTC. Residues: CASSRGTGGQETLYF.

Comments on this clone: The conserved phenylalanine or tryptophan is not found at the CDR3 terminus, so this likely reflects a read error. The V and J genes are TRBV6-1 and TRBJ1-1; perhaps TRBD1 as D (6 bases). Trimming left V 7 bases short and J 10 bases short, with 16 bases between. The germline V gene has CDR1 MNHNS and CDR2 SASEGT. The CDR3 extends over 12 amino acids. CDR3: CASILNRGRAFL. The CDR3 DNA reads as TGTGCCAGCATCTTAAATAGGGGGAGAGCTTTCCTT.

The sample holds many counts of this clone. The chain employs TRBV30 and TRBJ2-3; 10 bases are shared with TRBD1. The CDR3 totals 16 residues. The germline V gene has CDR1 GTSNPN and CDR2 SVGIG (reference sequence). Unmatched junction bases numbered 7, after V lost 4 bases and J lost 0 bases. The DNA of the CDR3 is TGTGCCTGGACCTCCGGGACAGGGGCTAGCACAGATACGCAGTATTTT. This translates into CAWTSGTGASTDTQYF.

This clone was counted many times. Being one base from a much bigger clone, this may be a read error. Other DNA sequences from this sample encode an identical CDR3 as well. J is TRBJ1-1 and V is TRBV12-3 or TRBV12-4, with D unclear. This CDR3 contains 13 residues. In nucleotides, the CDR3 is TGTGCCAGCAGTTCACAGTTGAACACAGAAGCTTTCTTT. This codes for CASSSQLNTEAFF.

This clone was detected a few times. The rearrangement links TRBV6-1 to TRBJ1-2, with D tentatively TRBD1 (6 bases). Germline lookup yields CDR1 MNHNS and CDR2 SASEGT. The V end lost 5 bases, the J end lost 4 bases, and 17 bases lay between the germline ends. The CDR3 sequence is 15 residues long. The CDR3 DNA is TGTGCCAGCAGTTCCGGACAGACCTCATCCTATGGCTACACCTTC. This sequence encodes CASSSGQTSSYGYTF.

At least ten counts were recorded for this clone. CDR3 region: CASSYDRGHEQYF. Here the CDR3 DNA reads TGTGCCAGCAGTTACGACAGGGGGCACGAGCAGTACTTC. The chain has TRBV6-5 and TRBJ2-7, with TRBD1 identical over 10 bases. Looked up from germline, CDR1 is MNHEY and CDR2 is SVGAGI. Germline trimming cut 2 bases from V and 5 bases from J; bases unmatched to any gene: 0. CDR3 size: 13 residues.

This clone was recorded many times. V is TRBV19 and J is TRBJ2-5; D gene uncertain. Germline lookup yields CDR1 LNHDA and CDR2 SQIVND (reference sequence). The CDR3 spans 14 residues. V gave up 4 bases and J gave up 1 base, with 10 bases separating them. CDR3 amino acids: CASSTGRFQETQYF. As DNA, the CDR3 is TGTGCCAGTAGTACTGGACGGTTCCAAGAGACCCAGTACTTC.

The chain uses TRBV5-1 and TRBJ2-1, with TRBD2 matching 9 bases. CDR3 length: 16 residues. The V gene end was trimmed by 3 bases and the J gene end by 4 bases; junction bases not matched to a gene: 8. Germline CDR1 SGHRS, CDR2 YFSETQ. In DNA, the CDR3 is TGCGCCAGCAGCTCGACCAGCGGGGGGTGGTACAATGAGCAGTTCTTC. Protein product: CASSSTSGGWYNEQFF.

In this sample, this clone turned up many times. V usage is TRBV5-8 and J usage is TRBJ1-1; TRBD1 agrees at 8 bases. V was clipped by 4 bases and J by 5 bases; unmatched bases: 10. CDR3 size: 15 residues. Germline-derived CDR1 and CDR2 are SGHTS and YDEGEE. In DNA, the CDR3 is TGTGCCAGCAGCCCCGCGGACAGGGCGGTGACTGAAGCTTTCTTT. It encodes CASSPADRAVTEAFF.

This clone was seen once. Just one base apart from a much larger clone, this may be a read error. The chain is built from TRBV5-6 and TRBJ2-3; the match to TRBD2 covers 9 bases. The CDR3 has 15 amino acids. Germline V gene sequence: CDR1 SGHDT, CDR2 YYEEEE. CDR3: CAGSLAGGLADTQYF. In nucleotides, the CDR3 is TGTGCCGGCAGCTTGGCGGGGGGGCTGGCAGATACGCAGTATTTT.

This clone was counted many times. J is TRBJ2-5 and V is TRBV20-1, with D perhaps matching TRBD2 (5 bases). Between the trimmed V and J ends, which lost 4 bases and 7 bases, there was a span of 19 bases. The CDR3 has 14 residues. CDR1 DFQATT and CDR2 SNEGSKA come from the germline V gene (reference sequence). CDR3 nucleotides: TGCAGTGCTATTCAGGAGGACCTCAAGGGGACCCAGTACTTC. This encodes CSAIQEDLKGTQYF.

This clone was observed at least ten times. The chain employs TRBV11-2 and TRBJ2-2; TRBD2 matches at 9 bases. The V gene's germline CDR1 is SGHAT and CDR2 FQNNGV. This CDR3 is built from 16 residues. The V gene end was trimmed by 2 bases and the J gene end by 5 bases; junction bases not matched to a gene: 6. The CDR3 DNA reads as TGTGCCAGCAGCTTAAATAGCGGGGGATGGACCGGGGAGCTGTTTTTT. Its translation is CASSLNSGGWTGELFF.

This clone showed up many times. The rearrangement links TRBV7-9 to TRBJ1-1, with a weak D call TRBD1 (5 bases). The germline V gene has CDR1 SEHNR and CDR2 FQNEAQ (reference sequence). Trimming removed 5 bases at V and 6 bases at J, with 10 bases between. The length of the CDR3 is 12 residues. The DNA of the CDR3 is TGTGCCAGCAGCCCAGGGAGCGCTGAAGCTTTCTTT. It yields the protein CASSPGSAEAFF.

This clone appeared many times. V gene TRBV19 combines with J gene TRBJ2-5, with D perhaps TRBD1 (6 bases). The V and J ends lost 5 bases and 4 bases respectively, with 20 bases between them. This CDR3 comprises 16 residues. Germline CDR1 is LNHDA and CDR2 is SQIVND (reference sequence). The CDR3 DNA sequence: TGTGCCAGTAGTCCCCGCCCGACAGGAGCGCCAGAGACCCAGTACTTC. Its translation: CASSPRPTGAPETQYF.

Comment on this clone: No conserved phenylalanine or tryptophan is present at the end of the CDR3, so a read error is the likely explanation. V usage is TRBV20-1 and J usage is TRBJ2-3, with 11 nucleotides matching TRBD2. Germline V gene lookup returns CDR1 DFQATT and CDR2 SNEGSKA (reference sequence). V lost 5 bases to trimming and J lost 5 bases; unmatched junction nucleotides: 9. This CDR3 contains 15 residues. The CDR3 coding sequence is TGCAGTGCTTCACCTTCTAGCGGGGGGAAAGATACGCAGTATTCC. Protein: CSASPSSGGKDTQYS.

CDR3 nucleotides: TGCGCCAGCAGCCGGAACCTGCTCGCGGGAGGGTCGTGGGCTGGCTACGAGCAGTACTTC. Protein product: CASSRNLLAGGSWAGYEQYF. V and J are TRBV4-1 and TRBJ2-7; TRBD2 matches 9 bases. The CDR3 has 20 residues. CDR1 is MGHRA, CDR2 YSYEKL, per germline. V was pared by 4 bases and J by 3 bases, with 22 bases of the junction left unmatched.

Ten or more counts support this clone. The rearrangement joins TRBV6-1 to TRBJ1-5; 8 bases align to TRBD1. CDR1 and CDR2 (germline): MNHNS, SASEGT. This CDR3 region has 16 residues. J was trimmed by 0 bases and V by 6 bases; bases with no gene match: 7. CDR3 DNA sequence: TGTGCCAGCAGGCCTGGGACAGGTGTTAGCAATCAGCCCCAGCATTTT. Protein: CASRPGTGVSNQPQHF.

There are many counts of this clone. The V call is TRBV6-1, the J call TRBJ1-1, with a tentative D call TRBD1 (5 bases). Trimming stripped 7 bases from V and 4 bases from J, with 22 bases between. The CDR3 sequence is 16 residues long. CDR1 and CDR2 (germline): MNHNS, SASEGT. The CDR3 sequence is CASTKGRSYGGTEAFF. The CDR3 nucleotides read TGTGCCAGCACCAAGGGTAGGTCCTACGGGGGCACTGAAGCTTTCTTT.

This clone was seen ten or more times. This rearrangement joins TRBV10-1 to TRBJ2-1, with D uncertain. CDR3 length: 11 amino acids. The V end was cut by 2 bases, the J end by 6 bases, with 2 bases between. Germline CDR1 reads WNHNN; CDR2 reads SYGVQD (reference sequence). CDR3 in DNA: TGCGCCAGCAGTGAGGGCAATGAGCAGTTCTTC. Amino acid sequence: CASSEGNEQFF.

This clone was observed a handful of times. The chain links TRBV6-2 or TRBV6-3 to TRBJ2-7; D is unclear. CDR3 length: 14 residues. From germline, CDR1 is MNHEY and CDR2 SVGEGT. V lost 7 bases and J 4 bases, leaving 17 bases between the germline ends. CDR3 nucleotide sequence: TGTGCCAGCACCCAGGTAAGGGATCCTTACGAGCAGTACTTC. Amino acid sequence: CASTQVRDPYEQYF.

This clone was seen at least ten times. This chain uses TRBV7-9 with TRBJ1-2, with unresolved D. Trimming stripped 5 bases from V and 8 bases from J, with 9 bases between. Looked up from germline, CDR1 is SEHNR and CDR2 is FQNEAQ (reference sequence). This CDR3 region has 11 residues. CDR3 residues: CASSVSDGYTF. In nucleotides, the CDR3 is TGTGCCAGCAGCGTTAGCGACGGCTACACCTTC.

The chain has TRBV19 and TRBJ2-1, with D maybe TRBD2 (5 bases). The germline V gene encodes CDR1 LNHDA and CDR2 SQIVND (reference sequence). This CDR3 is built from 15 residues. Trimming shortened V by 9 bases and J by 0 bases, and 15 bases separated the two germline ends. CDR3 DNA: TGTGCCAGCCGTCGAATAGCGAGCTCCTACAATGAGCAGTTCTTC. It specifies CASRRIASSYNEQFF.

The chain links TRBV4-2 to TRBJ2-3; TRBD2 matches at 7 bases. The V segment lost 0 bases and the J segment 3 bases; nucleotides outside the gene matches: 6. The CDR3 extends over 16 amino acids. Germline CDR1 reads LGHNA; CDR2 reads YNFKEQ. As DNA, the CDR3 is TGTGCCAGCAGCCAAGAGAGGGCTAGCGGAACAGATACGCAGTATTTT. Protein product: CASSQERASGTDTQYF.

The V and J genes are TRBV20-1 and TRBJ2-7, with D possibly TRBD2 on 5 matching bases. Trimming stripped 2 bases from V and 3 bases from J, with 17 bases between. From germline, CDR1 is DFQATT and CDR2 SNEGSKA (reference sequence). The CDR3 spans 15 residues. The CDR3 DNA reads TGCAGTGCTAGATATAGGTTCAAAGCGGACTACGAGCAGTACTTC. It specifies CSARYRFKADYEQYF.

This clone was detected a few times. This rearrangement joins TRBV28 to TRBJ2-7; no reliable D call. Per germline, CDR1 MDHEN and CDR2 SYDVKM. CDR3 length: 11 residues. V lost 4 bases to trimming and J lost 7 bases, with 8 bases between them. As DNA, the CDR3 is TGTGCCAGCAGTTCCGGGTGGGAGCAGTACTTC. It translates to CASSSGWEQYF.

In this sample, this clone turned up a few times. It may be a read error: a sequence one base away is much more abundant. In DNA, the CDR3 is TGCAGTGCTGGGACTAGCGGGGGGGGCGCTGAGCAGTTCTTC. Amino acid sequence: CSAGTSGGGAEQFF. This chain connects TRBV20-1 to TRBJ2-1; 16 bases are a match to TRBD2. The CDR3 consists of 14 residues. After removal of 5 bases from V and 9 bases from J, the junction contained 4 bases not matched to a gene. Looked up from germline, CDR1 is DFQATT and CDR2 is SNEGSKA (reference sequence).

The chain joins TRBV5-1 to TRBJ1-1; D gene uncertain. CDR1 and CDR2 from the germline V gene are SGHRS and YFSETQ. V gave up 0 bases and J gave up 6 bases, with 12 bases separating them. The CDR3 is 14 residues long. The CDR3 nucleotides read TGCGCCAGCAGCTTGGATCCGGGCGGGGCTGAAGCTTTCTTT. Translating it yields CASSLDPGGAEAFF.

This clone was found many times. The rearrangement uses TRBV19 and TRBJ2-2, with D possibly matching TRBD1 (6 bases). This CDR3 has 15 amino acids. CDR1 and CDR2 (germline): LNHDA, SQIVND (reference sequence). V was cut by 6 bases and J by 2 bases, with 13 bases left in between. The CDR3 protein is CASRPWTDNTGELFF. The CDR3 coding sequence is TGTGCCAGTAGACCGTGGACAGACAACACCGGGGAGCTGTTTTTT.